This T cell receptor beta chain came from a study of CD8 T cells in Susac syndrome. V dropped 5 bases and J dropped 0; count of bases not matched to a gene: 10. CDR3 length equals 16 residues. Random hexamers were used to reverse transcribe the RNA input (roughly 0.5 to 1 ug). TCRdb analysed the immunoSEQ multiplex PCR reads with MiXCR anew, one entry per CDR3 protein. The sample has 250,000 to 300,000 distinct CDR3 sequences; 75% to 85% are singletons. Sequenced material: CD8+ T cells from PBMCs. The clonotype was recovered from a human donor with multiple sclerosis. This chain links TRBV12-3 or TRBV12-4 with TRBJ2-7; 7 bases line up with TRBD1. Here the CDR3 DNA reads TGTGCCAGCAGTCCCCCTGGACAGGAGAGCTCCTACGAGCAGTACTTC. Translating gives CASSPPGQESSYEQYF.